Listed below are T cell receptor beta chains from one sample, sequenced in a study of shared clonotypes between healthy human individuals. Generated by immunoSEQ multiplex PCR, the TCRdb table keeps only in-frame clones and is missing some. The sample consists of millions of clones, more than 85% of them appearing once. Sequenced: naive CD8+ T cells from PBMCs. These receptors were taken from a man between 18 and 29 years old in good health. Some clones in this sample may be carry-over from other donors' samples. Each CDR3 is given with its conserved first and last residue. The D gene is left open where the match is weak. Size values are once, few and many counts, or a class for expanded clones, and some rows have none.

CDR3: CASSSTPGTGLDEQYF
DNA: TGTGCCAGCAGTTCCACCCCCGGGACAGGGCTCGACGAGCAGTACTTC
J: TRBJ2-7
V: TRBV28
D: TRBD1
length: 16
size: .

CDR3: CASTPTRDGNAEAFF
DNA: TGTGCCAGCACCCCGACCAGGGACGGGAACGCTGAAGCTTTCTTT
J: TRBJ1-1
V: TRBV6-6
D: .
length: 15
size: .

CDR3: CASSLTEEGRPQHF
DNA: TGTGCCAGCAGTTTAACGGAGGAGGGGAGGCCCCAGCATTTT
J: TRBJ1-5
V: TRBV27
D: .
length: 14
size: few

CDR3: CASSLSGSGELFF
DNA: TGTGCCAGCAGCTTATCCGGTTCCGGGGAGCTGTTTTTT
J: TRBJ2-2
V: TRBV7-9
D: .
length: 13
size: .

CDR3: CAAGTTNTEAFF
DNA: TGTGCCGCCGGGACAACGAACACTGAAGCTTTCTTT
J: TRBJ1-1
V: TRBV30
D: .
length: 12
size: .

CDR3: CASSPPVAGVTGGLFF
DNA: TGTGCCAGCAGCCCCCCGGTGGCGGGAGTCACCGGGGGGCTGTTTTTT
J: TRBJ2-2
V: TRBV9
D: TRBD2
length: 16
size: .

CDR3: CASSSGREEYYGYTF
DNA: TGTGCCAGCAGCTCAGGACGGGAGGAATACTATGGCTACACCTTC
J: TRBJ1-2
V: TRBV7-9
D: .
length: 15
size: .

CDR3: CAWRGGISRWEGNTIYF
DNA: TGTGCCTGGAGGGGGGGAATATCGAGGTGGGAAGGAAACACCATATATTTT
J: TRBJ1-3
V: TRBV30
D: .
length: 17
size: .

CDR3: CASSTETGSYGYTF
DNA: TGTGCCAGCAGTACCGAGACAGGGAGCTATGGCTACACCTTC
J: TRBJ1-2
V: TRBV28
D: TRBD1
length: 14
size: once

CDR3: CASRPGQGRQPQHF
DNA: TGTGCCAGCAGGCCGGGACAGGGACGTCAGCCCCAGCATTTT
J: TRBJ1-5
V: TRBV27
D: TRBD1
length: 14
size: .

CDR3: CSVEARGTHYEQYF
DNA: TGCAGCGTTGAAGCGAGGGGAACTCACTACGAGCAGTACTTC
J: TRBJ2-7
V: TRBV29-1
D: .
length: 14
size: .

CDR3: CASSDRAGDEQFF
DNA: TGCGCCAGCAGCGATAGGGCGGGCGATGAGCAGTTCTTC
J: TRBJ2-1
V: TRBV10-2
D: .
length: 13
size: .

CDR3: CASRGGDERELATQYF
DNA: TGTGCCAGCAGAGGAGGGGATGAGCGGGAGCTCGCTACGCAGTATTTT
J: TRBJ2-3
V: TRBV2
D: TRBD2
length: 16
size: .

CDR3: CSVEGQGPRPSSYNEQFF
DNA: TGCAGCGTTGAGGGACAGGGGCCCCGCCCGAGCTCCTACAATGAGCAGTTCTTC
J: TRBJ2-1
V: TRBV29-1
D: TRBD1
length: 18
size: .

CDR3: CASSLTGLSYEQYF
DNA: TGTGCCAGCAGCCTGACAGGGTTGTCCTACGAGCAGTACTTC
J: TRBJ2-7
V: TRBV28
D: TRBD1
length: 14
size: .